The 13 T cell receptor beta chains below were found in one sample sequenced in a study of T cells in localized non-small cell lung cancer. Measured with immunoSEQ multiplex PCR; TCRdb has only the in-frame clones, and not every one. There are approximately 20,000 clones in the sample; around 84% occur only once, and 2% to 2.5% lies in the top ten. The sequenced sample was peripheral blood, obtained before any cancer treatment. Receptor source: a man aged 40 to 70 with stage I lung adenocarcinoma.

This chain connects TRBV7-2 to TRBJ2-7; unclear D gene. The germline CDR1 and CDR2 sequences are SGHTA and FQGNSA. V was cut by 1 base and J by 4 bases, with 11 bases left in between. This CDR3 is built from 14 residues. Here the CDR3 reads CASSLGWAPYEQYF. The CDR3 nucleotides are TGTGCCAGCAGCTTAGGATGGGCACCGTACGAGCAGTACTTC.

This rearrangement joins TRBV18 to TRBJ1-1; D is undetermined. Trimming removed 5 bases at V and 3 bases at J, with 16 bases between. Germline values: CDR1 KGHSH, CDR2 LQKENI. The CDR3 extends over 15 amino acids. The CDR3 DNA reads as TGTGCCAGCTCAATCCGGGGTTTGTTGGACACTGAAGCTTTCTTT. The encoded protein is CASSIRGLLDTEAFF.

This clone appeared a few times. The chain combines TRBV5-4 with TRBJ2-1; D remains ambiguous. There are 16 residues in the CDR3. Trimming left V 0 bases short and J 4 bases short, with 14 bases between. CDR1 and CDR2 from the germline V gene are SGHNT and YYREEE (reference sequence). In DNA, the CDR3 is TGTGCCAGCAGCTTGGAAGTGTCAGTCAGATACAATGAGCAGTTCTTC. Its protein product is CASSLEVSVRYNEQFF.

This chain connects TRBV28 to TRBJ1-2, with D hard to call. This CDR3 spans 11 amino acids. V was shortened by 2 bases and J by 2 bases, with 0 bases between the two germline ends. CDR1 is MDHEN and CDR2 is SYDVKM in the germline V gene. The CDR3 sequence: CASSLNYGYTF. CDR3 DNA: TGTGCCAGCAGTTTAAACTATGGCTACACCTTC.

The chain uses TRBV9 and TRBJ2-2; possibly TRBD1 for D (5 bases). This CDR3 contains 16 residues. Germline V gene data show CDR1 as SGDLS and CDR2 as YYNGEE. Trimming stripped 4 bases from V and 0 bases from J, with 13 bases between. CDR3 region: CASSLHQGANTGELFF. The CDR3 coding sequence is TGTGCCAGCAGCTTACATCAAGGGGCGAACACCGGGGAGCTGTTTTTT.

This clone came up once. The chain combines TRBV15 with TRBJ2-1; maybe TRBD1 (6 bases). Germline values: CDR1 LNHNV, CDR2 YYDKDF (reference sequence). V was trimmed by 4 bases and J by 6 bases, leaving 19 bases between them. This CDR3 has 16 residues. This chain's CDR3 is CATSKSGTRYGNEQFF. The CDR3 DNA is TGTGCCACCAGCAAGAGTGGGACAAGATACGGCAATGAGCAGTTCTTC.

This chain joins TRBV6-5 and TRBJ2-3, with a tentative D call TRBD1 (7 bases). Trimming shortened V by 7 bases and J by 0 bases, and 14 bases separated the two germline ends. The CDR3 loop spans 15 amino acids. Germline V gene data show CDR1 as MNHEY and CDR2 as SVGAGI. This chain's CDR3 is CASITGDFSTDTQYF. In nucleotides, the CDR3 is TGTGCCAGCATTACAGGGGACTTTAGCACAGATACGCAGTATTTT.

In DNA, the CDR3 is TGTGCCAGCAGCTTAGATACATCTGGAAACACCATATATTTT. This gives the protein CASSLDTSGNTIYF. This chain links TRBV7-9 with TRBJ1-3; D is uncertain. The V end was cut by 1 base, the J end by 1 base, with 5 bases between. This CDR3 comprises 14 residues. Germline values: CDR1 SEHNR, CDR2 FQNEAQ (reference sequence).

Relative to its sample, this clone is medium-sized (0.01 to 0.1%). This chain uses TRBV2 with TRBJ1-1; perhaps TRBD1 as D (6 bases). Germline values: CDR1 SNHLY, CDR2 FYNNEI. The CDR3 has 13 amino acids. V lost 5 bases to trimming and J lost 2 bases, with 9 bases between them. The CDR3 DNA follows: TGTGCCAGCAGTTCGGACAGTAACACTGAAGCTTTCTTT. Its protein is CASSSDSNTEAFF.

J is TRBJ2-2 and V is TRBV6-6; 9 bases align to TRBD2. Germline loops: CDR1 MNHNY, CDR2 SVGAGI (reference sequence). CDR3 size: 15 residues. Trimming cost V 3 bases and J 6 bases; bases outside gene matches: 5. In nucleotides, the CDR3 is TGTGCCAGCAGTTATGAGGCGGGGGGGCCCGGGGAGCTGTTTTTT. It translates to CASSYEAGGPGELFF.

V usage is TRBV7-2 and J usage is TRBJ2-3; D is unresolved. From germline, CDR1 is SGHTA and CDR2 FQGNSA. Trimming removed 1 base at V and 2 bases at J, with 13 bases between. This CDR3 spans 16 amino acids. CDR3 sequence reads: CASSLVSGSVTDTQYF. CDR3 DNA sequence: TGTGCCAGCAGCTTAGTATCGGGCAGCGTCACAGATACGCAGTATTTT.

In this sample, this clone turned up a few times. The chain joins TRBV19 to TRBJ1-5; 7 bases are a match to TRBD1. V lost 10 bases to trimming and J lost 0 bases; unmatched junction nucleotides: 9. Germline CDR1 and CDR2: LNHDA and SQIVND (reference sequence). The CDR3 runs 15 residues. In nucleotides, the CDR3 is TGTGCCACCGAGGACAGGCCCTATAGCAATCAGCCCCAGCATTTT. Encoded protein: CATEDRPYSNQPQHF.

The chain combines TRBV9 with TRBJ2-7; D uncertain. Germline V gene data show CDR1 as SGDLS and CDR2 as YYNGEE. The CDR3 extends over 14 amino acids. V was clipped by 0 bases and J by 1 base, with 8 bases between them. The CDR3 sequence is CASSVGPDSYEQYF. For the CDR3, the DNA is TGTGCCAGCAGCGTAGGACCAGATTCCTACGAGCAGTACTTC.